A selection of T cell receptor beta chains follows, all from one sample in a study of early T cells in non-severe SARS-CoV-2 infection. From the 5' RACE reads, TCRdb called clonotypes with MiXCR, one entry per CDR3 protein. The profile shows under 95,000 distinct CDR3 sequences, about 12% of them singletons. The sequenced sample was whole blood. Source of these receptors: an adult who was a healthcare worker with PCR-confirmed SARS-CoV-2 infection or an uninfected control (not recorded which). Each CDR3 is given with its conserved first and last residue. Each record gives: clone size, V gene, J gene, D gene, CDR3 DNA, CDR3 protein. A D gene is named only where the DNA matches it firmly. Expanded clones get a size class; other rows say once, few or many, or leave the size out.

few	TRBV2	TRBJ2-5	TRBD2	TGTGCCAGCAGTGGAGGGAGAGCGGGGGGACAAGAGACCCAGTACTTC	CASSGGRAGGQETQYF
many	TRBV12-3/TRBV12-4	TRBJ2-7	TRBD2	TGTGCCAGCAGTGGTGGGACTAGCGCGTCCTACGAGCAGTACTTC	CASSGGTSASYEQYF
-	TRBV5-1	TRBJ2-2	-	TGCGCCAGCAGCTTGCGGGCCGGCGGGGAGCGGTTTTTT	CASSLRAGGERFF
few	TRBV7-8	TRBJ2-1	-	TGTGCCAGCAGCCCCAGGTCGGAGTCCTACAATGAGCAGTTCTTC	CASSPRSESYNEQFF
few	TRBV25-1	TRBJ2-3	TRBD2	TGTGCCAGCAGTGTTCTAGCGGGAGGAGATACGCAGTATTTT	CASSVLAGGDTQYF
-	TRBV2	TRBJ2-1	TRBD2	TGTGCCAGCGGGAGAGCGGGAGCAAATGAGCAGTTCTTC	CASGRAGANEQFF
few	TRBV19	TRBJ1-2	-	TGTGCCAGTAGGCGACAGGAGAGTGGCTACACCTTC	CASRRQESGYTF
few	TRBV12-5	TRBJ2-1	TRBD2	TGTGCTAGTGGTTTAGGGACTAGCGGGAGACACAATGAGCAGTTCTTC	CASGLGTSGRHNEQFF
many	TRBV6-2/TRBV6-3	TRBJ2-7	TRBD2	TGTGCCAGCAGTTCCGGGACTAGCGGGACCTACGAGCAGTACTTC	CASSSGTSGTYEQYF
-	TRBV24-1	TRBJ1-1	-	TGTGCCACCAGACAGACAGGGAACACTGAAGCTTTCTTT	CATRQTGNTEAFF
few	TRBV2	TRBJ1-4	TRBD1	TGTGCCAGCAGTTACGAGGGGGCGGGTATTGAAAAACTGTTTTTT	CASSYEGAGIEKLFF
many	TRBV18	TRBJ2-3	-	TGTGCCAGCTCATCCCCTACAGATACGCAGTATTTT	CASSSPTDTQYF
-	TRBV12-3/TRBV12-4	TRBJ2-1	-	TGTGCCAGTACGACTAGGAGGGATGAGCAGTTCTTC	CASTTRRDEQFF
few	TRBV12-3/TRBV12-4	TRBJ2-3	-	TGTGCCAGCACCTTAGGGGCTAAAAAGAGCACAGATACGCAGTATTTT	CASTLGAKKSTDTQYF
-	TRBV7-3	TRBJ1-1	-	TGTGCCAGCAGGGTCACTGAAGCTTTCTTT	CASRVTEAFF
many	TRBV20-1	TRBJ2-7	-	TGCAGTGCTAGGCCGGTAGGAGGGGATGCTAGCAACGAGCAGTACTTC	CSARPVGGDASNEQYF
-	TRBV29-1	TRBJ2-5	TRBD2	TGCAGCGTCGCGTTGGGGCTAGCGGGAGGAGAGACCCAGTACTTC	CSVALGLAGGETQYF
many	TRBV20-1	TRBJ2-1	TRBD2	TGCAGTGCTTTCAGAAAACGGAAGACTAGCGGGACCTCTTACAATGAGCAGTTCTTC	CSAFRKRKTSGTSYNEQFF